A single sample gave rise to the 15 T cell receptor beta chains below, sequenced in a study of tumor-infiltrating lymphocytes in primary liver carcinoma. Investigators took RNA and DNA out together from 20-30 mg of unsorted bulk tissue. With around 500 ng total RNA as template and a constant-region primer, TCR beta cDNA was made. TCR beta libraries came from three nested multiplex PCR rounds using slightly modified ARM-PCR. Forward primers for TRBV1-TRBV30 and a C-beta reverse primer served the first two PCR rounds, at approximately 10 cycles each. TCRdb independently ran MiXCR on the multiplex PCR reads; one entry per CDR3 protein. The sample shows 45,000 or so distinct CDR3 sequences, about three quarters of them seen only once. Sequencing was done on a sample of liver tumor tissue from sampling region 2. Subset described: tumor region T2, inferior pole. These receptors were taken from a man aged 35 to 55 with primary liver carcinoma and hepatitis B virus infection.

On this clonotype: As the CDR3 is not closed by the conserved phenylalanine or tryptophan, this likely results from a read error. The chain carries TRBV28 and TRBJ2-7, with TRBD1 matching over 10 bases. The V gene's germline CDR1 is MDHEN and CDR2 SYDVKM. V gave up 2 bases and J gave up 6 bases; unmatched junction bases: 7. The CDR3 contains 15 residues. The CDR3 region is CASSLDRGRFLEQYL. CDR3 nucleotides: TGTGCCAGCAGTTTAGACAGGGGGCGCTTTCTCGAGCAGTACCTC.

A single count supports this clonotype. At one end the junction does not follow the germline gene, possibly because of a read error. The chain has TRBV6-5 and TRBJ2-7; 7 positions agree with TRBD1. This CDR3 spans 15 amino acids. Germline CDR1 and CDR2: MNHEY and SVGAGI. CDR3 amino acids: CASSLRGLGTYEQYF. The CDR3 nucleotides read TGTGCTAGCAGCCTGAGGGGGCTCGGTACCTACGAGCAGTACTTC.

A word on this clonotype: A much larger clone lies a single base off, so this may be a read error. The chain joins TRBV19 to TRBJ2-3; D is possibly TRBD1 or TRBD2 (5 bases each). Germline CDR1 and CDR2: LNHDA and SQIVND (reference sequence). The CDR3 totals 14 residues. The CDR3 sequence is CDSSSGTKTDTQYF. The CDR3, as DNA: TGTGACAGTAGTTCCGGGACCAAGACCGATACGCAGTATTTT.

This clonotype is labeled medium-sized. J is TRBJ1-1 and V is TRBV4-1; unclear D gene. V was pared by 3 bases and J by 12 bases, with 17 bases between. The CDR3 covers 13 residues. Germline assignment: CDR1 MGHRA and CDR2 YSYEKL. The CDR3: CASSQALRGFPFF. Written as DNA, the CDR3 is TGCGCCAGCAGCCAGGCCCTCAGAGGGTTCCCTTTCTTT.

This clonotype was seen many times. The V gene is TRBV30, the J gene TRBJ2-2; D is unresolved. Germline CDR1 is GTSNPN and CDR2 is SVGIG (reference sequence). The CDR3 consists of 14 residues. Between the trimmed V and J ends, which lost 4 bases and 1 base, there was a span of 10 bases. The DNA for the CDR3 is TGTGCCTGGAAAACGGTGGGGAACACCGGGGAGCTGTTTTTT. Residues: CAWKTVGNTGELFF. Full variable domain (missing parts from reference TRBV30 and TRBJ2-2): SQTIHQWPATLVQPVGSPLSLECTVEGTSNPNLYWYRQAAGRGLQLLFYSVGIGQISSEVPQNLSASRPQDRQFILSSKKLLLSDSGFYLCAWKTVGNTGELFFGEGSRLTVL.

On this clonotype: A much larger clone lies one base from this, so it may be a read error. The chain uses TRBV7-6 and TRBJ2-1, with 10 bases aligning to TRBD1. Germline CDR1 is SGHVS and CDR2 is FNYEAQ. This CDR3 contains 15 residues. The CDR3: CASSLRTGGYNAQFF. DNA of the CDR3: TGTGCCAGCAGCTTAAGGACAGGGGGTTACAATGCGCAGTTCTTC. Combining the CDR3 with reference TRBV7-6 and TRBJ2-1 gives the whole variable domain GAGVSQSPRYKVTKRGQDVALRCDPISGHVSLYWYRQALGQGPEFLTYFNYEAQQDKSGLPNDRFSAERPEGSISTLTIQRTEQRDSAMYRCASSLRTGGYNAQFFGPGTRLTVL.

The chain employs TRBV20-1 and TRBJ2-3; D gene uncertain. In germline, CDR1 is DFQATT, CDR2 SNEGSKA (reference sequence). This CDR3 is built from 15 residues. V lost 3 bases to trimming and J lost 3 bases, with 16 bases between them. In DNA form, the CDR3 reads TGCAGTGCTAGTGGTTCTGGGGATCGGACAGATACGCAGTATTTT. It yields the protein CSASGSGDRTDTQYF.

Details on this clonotype: The CDR3 does not close with the conserved phenylalanine or tryptophan, likely indicating a read error. The chain carries TRBV28 and TRBJ2-3; D is ambiguous. From germline, CDR1 is MDHEN and CDR2 SYDVKM. The CDR3 runs to 15 residues. This CDR3 reads CASSLLSPSTDTQYS. The CDR3 DNA reads TGTGCTAGCAGTTTGCTCAGCCCTTCCACAGATACGCAGTATTCT.

Turning to this clonotype: This CDR3 fails to terminate in the conserved phenylalanine or tryptophan, so it likely reflects a read error. The V call is TRBV4-2, the J call TRBJ2-7; D ambiguous. The length of the CDR3 is 16 residues. Per germline, CDR1 LGHNA and CDR2 YNFKEQ. The DNA of the CDR3 is TGTGCCAGCATCCAAGGAGCAGACTCAAAAGGCTACGAGCAGTACTCC. Its translation: CASIQGADSKGYEQYS.

The chain is built from TRBV24-1 and TRBJ2-2; 9 nucleotides line up with TRBD2. V was clipped by 10 bases and J by 0 bases; unmatched bases: 11. This CDR3 spans 17 amino acids. CDR1 KGHDR and CDR2 SFDVKD come from the germline V gene. The CDR3 region has the DNA TGTGCCACTGGTGATTGCGGACTAGCGACGAACACCGGGGAGCTGTTTTTT. This gives the protein CATGDCGLATNTGELFF.

Notes on this clonotype: A much larger clone differs from this one at a single base, so this may be a read error. This sequence joins TRBV19 and TRBJ1-1; 7 bases line up with TRBD1. The V segment lost 4 bases and the J segment 8 bases; nucleotides outside the gene matches: 7. Germline CDR1 LNHDA, CDR2 SQIVND (reference sequence). The CDR3 spans 13 residues. CDR3 in amino acids: CASSNDRAGEAFF. Here the CDR3 DNA reads TGTGCCAGTAGTAACGACAGGGCCGGGGAAGCTTTCTTT.

Notes on this clonotype: A much more abundant neighbour one base away suggests this may be a read error. CDR3 nucleotides: TGTGTCAGCAGCCTGACTAGTTACGAGCAGTACTTC. Translating it yields CVSSLTSYEQYF. J is TRBJ2-7 and V is TRBV7-2; a possible D gene is TRBD2 (6 bases). Looked up from germline, CDR1 is SGHTA and CDR2 is FQGNSA. The CDR3 totals 12 residues.

This clonotype is labeled large. The V call is TRBV11-2, the J call TRBJ1-3; D unclear. This CDR3 is 12 amino acids long. Germline values: CDR1 SGHAT, CDR2 FQNNGV. The V end was cut by 3 bases, the J end by 4 bases, with 4 bases between. CDR3 in DNA: TGTGCCAGCAGCTTGGGGGGAAACACCATATATTTT. This encodes CASSLGGNTIYF.

As regards this clonotype: One junction end disagrees with the germline gene, perhaps due to a read error. This chain joins TRBV12-3 or TRBV12-4 and TRBJ2-1; maybe TRBD1 (6 bases). The CDR3 totals 13 residues. The CDR3: CASPPDRYNEQLF. CDR3 sequence (DNA): TGTGCCAGCCCTCCGGACAGATACAATGAGCAGTTGTTC.

Of note for this clonotype: Germline and junction disagree at one end, which may indicate a read error. This rearrangement joins TRBV18 to TRBJ1-2; 11 nucleotides line up with TRBD1. Germline V gives CDR1 KGHSH, CDR2 LQKENI. There are 15 residues in the CDR3. This chain's CDR3 is CASSPTPGQGDDYTF. Written as DNA, the CDR3 is TGTGCCAGTTCACCAACACCGGGACAGGGGGATGACTACACCTTC.